The 25 T cell receptor beta chains presented below share a single source sample, sequenced in a study of blood T cell repertoires in COVID-19. The method was immunoSEQ multiplex PCR; TCRdb's version includes in-frame clones alone and lacks a portion of them. The data show around 160,000 clones, roughly nine tenths seen once. The sample taken for sequencing was peripheral blood. The receptors come from a man aged 55-75 years with acute or convalescent COVID-19.

This clone has only a few counts. The chain employs TRBV27 and TRBJ1-1; D is ambiguous. This CDR3 spans 15 amino acids. The germline V gene encodes CDR1 MNHEY and CDR2 SMNVEV (reference sequence). With 1 base removed from V and 4 bases from J, the gap between germline ends came to 13 bases. The CDR3 region is CASSLYSRAATEAFF. CDR3 coding DNA: TGTGCCAGCAGTTTATATAGCAGAGCTGCCACTGAAGCTTTCTTT.

This chain links TRBV6-2 or TRBV6-3 with TRBJ2-5, with 11 bases identical to TRBD2. The CDR3 covers 15 residues. Germline-derived CDR1 and CDR2 are MNHEY and SVGEGT. Trimming took 5 bases from V and 7 from J; bases not matched to a gene: 9. The CDR3 protein is CASSGLAGAGGTQYF. CDR3 nucleotides: TGTGCCAGCAGTGGACTAGCGGGTGCCGGGGGGACCCAGTACTTC.

The chain joins TRBV15 to TRBJ1-6, with 10 bases matching TRBD1. The V gene's germline CDR1 is LNHNV and CDR2 YYDKDF (reference sequence). V dropped 1 base and J dropped 10; count of bases not matched to a gene: 4. The CDR3 covers 15 residues. CDR3 sequence: CATSRVWDRGSPLHF. In DNA form, the CDR3 reads TGTGCCACCAGCAGAGTGTGGGACAGGGGATCACCCCTCCACTTT.

This chain links TRBV24-1 with TRBJ2-1; possibly TRBD1 for D (6 bases). CDR1 and CDR2 from the germline V gene are KGHDR and SFDVKD. V dropped 4 bases and J dropped 0 bases, with 15 bases sitting between them. The CDR3 spans 17 residues. The CDR3 spells CATSDPRQASSYNEQFF. The CDR3 region has the DNA TGTGCCACCAGTGACCCCCGACAGGCAAGCTCCTACAATGAGCAGTTCTTC.

The rearrangement links TRBV10-1 to TRBJ2-3; possible D gene TRBD1, 6 bases. The V gene lost 4 bases and the J gene lost 2 bases, with 13 bases spanning the gap. The CDR3 has 15 amino acids. From germline, CDR1 is WNHNN and CDR2 SYGVQD (reference sequence). The CDR3, as DNA: TGCGCCAGCAGTGCCGTACAGGGTTTCACAGATACGCAGTATTTT. Its protein product is CASSAVQGFTDTQYF.

In nucleotides, the CDR3 is TGTGCCAGCAGCTTCATTGTGGGAGCCTACGAGCAGTACTTC. This encodes CASSFIVGAYEQYF. This rearrangement joins TRBV5-4 to TRBJ2-7, with D possibly being TRBD2 (5 bases). Germline V gives CDR1 SGHNT, CDR2 YYREEE (reference sequence). The ends were cut back, 2 bases at V and 2 bases at J, with 11 bases in the middle. CDR3 size: 14 residues.

This clone was counted only a few times. This rearrangement joins TRBV29-1 to TRBJ2-7; D remains ambiguous. The germline gives CDR1 SQVTM, CDR2 ANQGSEA. Trimming took 3 bases from V and 5 from J, leaving 5 bases between them. CDR3 length equals 10 residues. This CDR3 reads CSVEADEQYF. CDR3 nucleotide sequence: TGCAGCGTTGAGGCCGACGAGCAGTACTTC.

The chain carries TRBV27 and TRBJ1-5; D gene unclear. Germline CDR1 MNHEY, CDR2 SMNVEV (reference sequence). Trimming stripped 1 base from V and 2 bases from J, with 3 bases between. The CDR3 sequence is 13 residues long. The DNA of the CDR3 is TGTGCCAGCAGTTTATTCGGCAATCAGCCCCAGCATTTT. This codes for CASSLFGNQPQHF.

The chain joins TRBV21-1 to TRBJ2-5; TRBD1 is the table's D call, not checked against the DNA. TRBV21-1 is an annotated pseudogene. The CDR3 sequence is 16 residues long. This CDR3 reads CASSKGDKEGKETQYF. The CDR3 DNA is TGTGCCAGCAGCAAAGGGGACAAGGAAGGAAAAGAGACCCAGTACTTC.

The chain employs TRBV7-8 and TRBJ2-1, with D maybe TRBD1 (6 bases). V shed 5 bases and J shed 4 bases, with 9 bases lying between them. The CDR3 covers 13 residues. Germline V lookup: CDR1 SGHVS, CDR2 FQNEAQ. CDR3 residues: CASSRTVYNEQFF. CDR3 bases: TGTGCCAGCAGCCGGACAGTTTACAATGAGCAGTTCTTC.

V is TRBV27 and J is TRBJ2-2, with 9 bases lining up with TRBD2. The CDR3 contains 13 residues. With 6 bases clipped from V and 5 bases from J, the junction kept 1 base outside the gene matches. The germline V gene encodes CDR1 MNHEY and CDR2 SMNVEV (reference sequence). CDR3 loop: CASSLAGTGELFF. CDR3 bases: TGTGCCAGCAGCCTAGCGGGAACCGGGGAGCTGTTTTTT.

This chain joins TRBV5-1 and TRBJ1-4, with D possibly matching TRBD1 (5 bases). Germline assignment: CDR1 SGHRS and CDR2 YFSETQ. The CDR3 totals 14 residues. The V gene lost 1 base and the J gene lost 5 bases, with 9 bases spanning the gap. The CDR3 DNA sequence: TGCGCCAGCAGCTTGAAAGGGGAAAATGAAAAACTGTTTTTT. It specifies CASSLKGENEKLFF.

CDR3 nucleotides: TGTGCCAGCAGCCCACAGGGACCTAGGGAGACCCAGTACTTC. This codes for CASSPQGPRETQYF. The V and J genes are TRBV21-1 and TRBJ2-5; the D call TRBD1 from the table was never checked on the DNA. TRBV21-1 is shown as a pseudogene. The CDR3 spans 14 residues.

V usage is TRBV2 and J usage is TRBJ2-1; D ambiguous. This CDR3 has 17 amino acids. Germline CDR1 SNHLY, CDR2 FYNNEI. With 0 bases removed from V and 5 bases from J, the gap between germline ends came to 17 bases. The chain's CDR3 is CASSEALGPGMNNEQFF. In DNA form, the CDR3 reads TGTGCCAGCAGTGAAGCGCTTGGGCCTGGAATGAACAATGAGCAGTTCTTC.

V and J are TRBV5-1 and TRBJ2-5; 7 bases agree with TRBD2. Germline assignment: CDR1 SGHRS and CDR2 YFSETQ. CDR3 length: 15 amino acids. Trimming took 4 bases from V and 0 from J; bases not matched to a gene: 6. The CDR3: CASSAGTTNQETQYF. The CDR3 DNA sequence: TGCGCCAGCAGCGCCGGGACTACAAACCAAGAGACCCAGTACTTC.

This clone appeared a single time. The chain links TRBV11-2 to TRBJ2-7; 11 bases line up with TRBD2. V dropped 5 bases and J dropped 0; count of bases not matched to a gene: 3. CDR3 size: 15 residues. The germline CDR1 and CDR2 sequences are SGHAT and FQNNGV. CDR3 sequence: CASSLTSGGSYEQYF. CDR3 coding DNA: TGTGCCAGCAGCCTAACTAGCGGGGGCTCCTACGAGCAGTACTTC.

The CDR3 DNA sequence: TGTGCCTCTCGAGAAAGACTAGCGGGGGGGATGGAGTACTTC. Translated, it gives CASRERLAGGMEYF. This chain joins TRBV6-5 and TRBJ2-7, with 14 bases identical to TRBD2. V gave up 11 bases and J gave up 11 bases; unmatched junction bases: 14. This CDR3 contains 14 residues. Germline loops: CDR1 MNHEY, CDR2 SVGAGI.

The V call is TRBV7-2, the J call TRBJ2-5; 8 bases fit TRBD2. CDR1 is SGHTA and CDR2 is FQGNSA in the germline V gene. J was trimmed by 5 bases and V by 2 bases; bases with no gene match: 10. The CDR3 spans 16 residues. The CDR3 region has the DNA TGTGCCAGCAGCTTAAACGGGGCTAGCGGGTGGGAGACCCAGTACTTC. This gives the protein CASSLNGASGWETQYF.

This sequence joins TRBV5-1 and TRBJ2-3; 7 nucleotides line up with TRBD1. Germline V gene sequence: CDR1 SGHRS, CDR2 YFSETQ. With 0 bases clipped from V and 2 bases from J, the junction kept 3 bases outside the gene matches. The CDR3 is 15 residues long. As DNA, the CDR3 is TGCGCCAGCAGCTTGGAAGGGACAGACACAGATACGCAGTATTTT. It translates to CASSLEGTDTDTQYF.

CDR3 coding DNA: TGCGCCAGCAGCCATCGACAGGGGGCAGGTACTGAAGCTTTCTTT. This encodes CASSHRQGAGTEAFF. V gene TRBV5-1 combines with J gene TRBJ1-1, with 10 nucleotides matching TRBD1. Trimming took 4 bases from V and 5 from J; bases not matched to a gene: 8. The CDR3 is 15 amino acids. Germline-derived CDR1 and CDR2 are SGHRS and YFSETQ. Combining the CDR3 with reference TRBV5-1 and TRBJ1-1 gives the whole variable domain KAGVTQTPRYLIKTRGQQVTLSCSPISGHRSVSWYQQTPGQGLQFLFEYFSETQRNKGNFPGRFSGRQFSNSRSEMNVSTLELGDSALYLCASSHRQGAGTEAFFGQGTRLTVV.

The CDR3: CASSPRQGETQYF. The CDR3 nucleotides are TGTGCCAGCAGCCCCAGACAGGGTGAGACGCAGTATTTT. The rearrangement joins TRBV9 to TRBJ2-3; TRBD1 matches at 7 bases. Unmatched junction bases numbered 8, after V lost 4 bases and J lost 9 bases. The CDR3 loop spans 13 amino acids. CDR1 and CDR2 from the germline V gene are SGDLS and YYNGEE.

The DNA for the CDR3 is TGTGCCAGCAGCCGCGATGGGGGGTTTTCTGGAAACACCATATATTTT. Translating gives CASSRDGGFSGNTIYF. V and J are TRBV27 and TRBJ1-3; D might be TRBD1 (5 bases). CDR1 is MNHEY, CDR2 SMNVEV, per germline (reference sequence). V was clipped by 6 bases and J by 1 base, with 16 bases between them. This CDR3 is built from 16 residues.

This clone occurred a few times. The chain has TRBV19 and TRBJ1-5; 9 nucleotides agree with TRBD1. The trim removed 4 bases at V and 6 bases at J, leaving 4 bases unmatched. Per germline, CDR1 LNHDA and CDR2 SQIVND (reference sequence). The CDR3 runs to 14 residues. The CDR3 loop is CASSRDRDPQPQHF. DNA for the CDR3: TGTGCCAGTAGTAGGGACAGGGACCCTCAGCCCCAGCATTTT.

This sequence joins TRBV18 and TRBJ1-1; D might be TRBD1 (6 bases). Germline CDR1 reads KGHSH; CDR2 reads LQKENI. The CDR3 extends over 16 amino acids. V was cut by 8 bases and J by 3 bases, with 22 bases left in between. The CDR3 DNA sequence: TGTGCCAGCCTGGGGGGGGCGCGAAATAGGGACACTGAAGCTTTCTTT. This sequence encodes CASLGGARNRDTEAFF.

The chain joins TRBV4-1 to TRBJ1-5, with TRBD1 matching 9 bases. The CDR3 loop spans 17 amino acids. V gave up 5 bases and J gave up 0 bases; unmatched junction bases: 8. Germline assignment: CDR1 MGHRA and CDR2 YSYEKL. The CDR3 DNA reads TGCGCCAGCAGCAAGGGACAGGGATCCGGTAGCAATCAGCCCCAGCATTTT. Encoded protein: CASSKGQGSGSNQPQHF.